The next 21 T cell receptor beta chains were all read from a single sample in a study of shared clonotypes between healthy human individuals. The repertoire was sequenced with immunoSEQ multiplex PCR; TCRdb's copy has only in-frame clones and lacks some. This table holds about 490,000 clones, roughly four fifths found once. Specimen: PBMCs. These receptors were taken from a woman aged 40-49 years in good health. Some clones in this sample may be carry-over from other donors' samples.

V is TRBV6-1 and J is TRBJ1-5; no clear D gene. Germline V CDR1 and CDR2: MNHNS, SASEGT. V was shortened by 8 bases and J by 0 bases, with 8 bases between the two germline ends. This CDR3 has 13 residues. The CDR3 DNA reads TGTGCCAGCTTAGCCTATAGCAATCAGCCCCAGCATTTT. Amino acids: CASLAYSNQPQHF.

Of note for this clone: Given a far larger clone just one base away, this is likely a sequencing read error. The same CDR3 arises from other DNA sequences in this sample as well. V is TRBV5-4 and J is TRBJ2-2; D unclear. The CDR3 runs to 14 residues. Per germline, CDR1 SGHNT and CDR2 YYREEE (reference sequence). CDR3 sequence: CASSLMGNTGELFF. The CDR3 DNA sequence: TGCGCCAGCAGCTTAATGGGGAACACCGGGGAGCTGTTTTTT.

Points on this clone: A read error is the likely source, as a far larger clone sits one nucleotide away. The CDR3 region has the DNA TGTGCCGGCAGCGAGTACCGTGGGGGAAATACGCAGTATTTT. Amino acid sequence: CAGSEYRGGNTQYF. The chain carries TRBV7-9 and TRBJ2-3; D tentatively fits TRBD1 or TRBD2 (5 bases each). The CDR3 is 14 amino acids. In germline, CDR1 is SEHNR, CDR2 FQNEAQ (reference sequence). Using reference TRBV7-9 and TRBJ2-3 for the parts outside the CDR3, the full variable domain is DTGVSQNPRHKITKRGQNVTFRCDPISEHNRLYWYRQTLGQGPEFLTYFQNEAQLEKSRLLSDRFSAERPKGSFSTLEIQRTEQGDSAMYLCAGSEYRGGNTQYFGPGTRLTVL.

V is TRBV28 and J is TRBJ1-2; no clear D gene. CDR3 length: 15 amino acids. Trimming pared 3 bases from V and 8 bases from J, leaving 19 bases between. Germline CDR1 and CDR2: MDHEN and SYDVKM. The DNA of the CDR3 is TGTGCCAGCAGTTTTTTCGTTGCGGCATTGGGCGGCTACACCTTC. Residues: CASSFFVAALGGYTF.

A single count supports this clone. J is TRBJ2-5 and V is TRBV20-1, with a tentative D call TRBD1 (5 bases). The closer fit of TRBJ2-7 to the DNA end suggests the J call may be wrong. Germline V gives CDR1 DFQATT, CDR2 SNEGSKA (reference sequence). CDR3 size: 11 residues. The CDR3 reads CSAIQGYEQYF. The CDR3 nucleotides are TGCAGTGCTATTCAGGGCTACGAGCAGTACTTC.

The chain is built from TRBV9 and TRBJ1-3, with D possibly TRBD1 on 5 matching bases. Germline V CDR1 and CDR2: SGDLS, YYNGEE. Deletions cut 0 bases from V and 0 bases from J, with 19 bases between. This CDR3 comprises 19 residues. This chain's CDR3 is CASSVEVGTPNRSGNTIYF. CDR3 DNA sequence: TGTGCCAGCAGCGTAGAGGTAGGGACCCCGAACCGCTCTGGAAACACCATATATTTT.

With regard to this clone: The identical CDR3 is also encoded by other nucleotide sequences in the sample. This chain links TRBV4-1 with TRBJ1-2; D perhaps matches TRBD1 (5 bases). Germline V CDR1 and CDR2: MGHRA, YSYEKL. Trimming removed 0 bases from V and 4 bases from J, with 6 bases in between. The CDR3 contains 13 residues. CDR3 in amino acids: CASSQEGGYGYTF. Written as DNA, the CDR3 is TGCGCCAGCAGCCAAGAGGGGGGCTATGGCTACACCTTC.

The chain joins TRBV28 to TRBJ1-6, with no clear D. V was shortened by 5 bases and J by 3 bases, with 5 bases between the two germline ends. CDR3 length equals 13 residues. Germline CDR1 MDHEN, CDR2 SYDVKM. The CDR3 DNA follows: TGTGCCAGCAGTACAGACTATAATTCACCCCTCCACTTT. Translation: CASSTDYNSPLHF.

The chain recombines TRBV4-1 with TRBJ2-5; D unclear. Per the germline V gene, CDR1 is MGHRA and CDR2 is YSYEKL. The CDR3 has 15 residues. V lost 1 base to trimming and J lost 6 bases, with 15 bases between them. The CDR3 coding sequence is TGCGCCAGCAGCCAAGTGGTGGCTGGGCGACAGACCCAGTACTTC. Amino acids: CASSQVVAGRQTQYF.

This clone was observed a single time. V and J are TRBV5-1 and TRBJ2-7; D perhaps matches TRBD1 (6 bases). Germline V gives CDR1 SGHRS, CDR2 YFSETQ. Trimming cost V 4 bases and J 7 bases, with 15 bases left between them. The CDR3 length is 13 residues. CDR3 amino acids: CASSPNRVEEQYF. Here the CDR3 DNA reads TGCGCCAGCAGCCCTAACAGGGTTGAAGAGCAGTACTTC.

The CDR3 spells CASSLGDRSSYEQYF. The CDR3, as DNA: TGTGCCAGCAGCTTAGGCGACAGGAGCTCCTACGAGCAGTACTTC. V usage is TRBV5-4 and J usage is TRBJ2-7; D is perhaps TRBD1 (6 bases). This CDR3 region has 15 residues. Germline CDR1 is SGHNT and CDR2 is YYREEE (reference sequence). Deletions cut 2 bases from V and 0 bases from J, with 12 bases between.

CDR3 residues: CASTLQTGAYNEQFF. CDR3 bases: TGTGCCAGCACCCTTCAGACAGGAGCCTACAATGAGCAGTTCTTC. The chain is built from TRBV6-1 and TRBJ2-1, with D perhaps matching TRBD1 (6 bases). The CDR3 covers 15 residues. Germline CDR1 MNHNS, CDR2 SASEGT. V dropped 7 bases and J dropped 2 bases, with 15 bases sitting between them.

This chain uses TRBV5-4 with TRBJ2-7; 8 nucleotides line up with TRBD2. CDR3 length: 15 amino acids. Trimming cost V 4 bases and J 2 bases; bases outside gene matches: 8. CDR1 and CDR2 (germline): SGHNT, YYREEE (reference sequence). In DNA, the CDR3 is TGTGCCAGCAGCCCCGGACTAGCTGATACCTACGAGCAGTACTTC. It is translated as CASSPGLADTYEQYF.

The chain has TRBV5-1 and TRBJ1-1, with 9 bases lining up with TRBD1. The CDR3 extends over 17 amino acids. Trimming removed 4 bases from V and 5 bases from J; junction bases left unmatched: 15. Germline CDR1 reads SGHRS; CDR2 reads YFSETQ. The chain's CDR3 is CASSPRDRAFSRTEAFF. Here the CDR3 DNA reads TGCGCCAGCAGCCCCCGGGACAGGGCTTTTTCTAGGACTGAAGCTTTCTTT.

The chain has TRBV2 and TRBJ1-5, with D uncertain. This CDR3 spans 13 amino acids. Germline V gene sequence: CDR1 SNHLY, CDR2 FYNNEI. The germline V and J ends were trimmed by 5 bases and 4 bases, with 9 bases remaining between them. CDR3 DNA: TGTGCCAGCAGTCCCCTACTTAATCAGCCCCAGCATTTT. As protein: CASSPLLNQPQHF.

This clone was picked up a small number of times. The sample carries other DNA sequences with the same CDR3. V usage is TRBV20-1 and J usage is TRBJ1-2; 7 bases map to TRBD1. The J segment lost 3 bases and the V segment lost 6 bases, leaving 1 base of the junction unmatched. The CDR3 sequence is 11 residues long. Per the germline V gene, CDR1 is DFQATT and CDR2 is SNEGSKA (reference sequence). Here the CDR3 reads CSAGTDYGYTF. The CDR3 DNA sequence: TGCAGTGCAGGGACAGACTATGGCTACACCTTC.

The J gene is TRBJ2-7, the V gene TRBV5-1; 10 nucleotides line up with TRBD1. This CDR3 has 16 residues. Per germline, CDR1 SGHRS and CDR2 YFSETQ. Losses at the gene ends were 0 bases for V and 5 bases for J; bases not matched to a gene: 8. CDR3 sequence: CASSLGLTGGSDEQYF. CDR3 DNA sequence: TGCGCCAGCAGCTTGGGGCTGACAGGGGGCTCGGACGAGCAGTACTTC.

The CDR3 protein is CASSLGGGLYNEQFF. CDR3 bases: TGTGCCAGCAGCTTAGGAGGAGGGCTCTACAATGAGCAGTTCTTC. V and J are TRBV11-3 and TRBJ2-1; tentative D call: TRBD2 (6 bases). Trimming shortened V by 1 base and J by 3 bases, and 10 bases separated the two germline ends. Germline V gene data show CDR1 as SGHNT and CDR2 as YENEEA. CDR3 length equals 15 residues.

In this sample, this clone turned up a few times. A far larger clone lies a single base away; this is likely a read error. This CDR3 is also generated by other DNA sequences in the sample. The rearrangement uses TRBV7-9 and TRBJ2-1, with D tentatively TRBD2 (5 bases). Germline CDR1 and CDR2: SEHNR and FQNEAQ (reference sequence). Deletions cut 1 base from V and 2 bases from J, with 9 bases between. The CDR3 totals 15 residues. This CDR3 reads CASSLVPEAYNEQFF. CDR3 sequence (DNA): TGTGCCAGCAGCTTAGTTCCGGAGGCCTACAATGAGCAGTTCTTC.

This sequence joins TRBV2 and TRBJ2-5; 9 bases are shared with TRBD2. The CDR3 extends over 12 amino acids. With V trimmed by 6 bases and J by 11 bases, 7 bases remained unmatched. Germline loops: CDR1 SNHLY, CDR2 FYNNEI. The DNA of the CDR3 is TGTGCCAGCAGGAGGCTAGCGGGATCTCAGTACTTC. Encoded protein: CASRRLAGSQYF.

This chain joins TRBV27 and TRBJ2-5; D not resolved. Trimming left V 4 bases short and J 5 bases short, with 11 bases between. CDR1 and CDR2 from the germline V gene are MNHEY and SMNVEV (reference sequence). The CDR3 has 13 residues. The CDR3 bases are TGTGCCAGCAGTTCCCGGGTCTGGGAGACCCAGTACTTC. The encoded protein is CASSSRVWETQYF.